This entry lists 20 T cell receptor beta chains sequenced from one sample in a study of OX40 agonist ivuxolimab in advanced cancers. The protocol was immunoSEQ multiplex PCR, while the TCRdb copy is restricted to in-frame clones and leaves out a portion. This table has around 67,000 clones, 70% to 90% appearing once. Source: CD4+ or CD8+ T cells sorted from blood, taken in a trial of the OX40 agonist ivuxolimab. The receptors here all came from an adult with an advanced solid tumor such as melanoma, head and neck, liver or kidney cancer.

The rearrangement links TRBV5-1 to TRBJ2-3; 10 bases fit TRBD2. The junction had 6 bases not matched to a gene; V was cut back by 4 bases and J by 1 base. The CDR3 has 16 amino acids. The germline V gene has CDR1 SGHRS and CDR2 YFSETQ. CDR3 region: CASSTEGTSGTDTQYF. In DNA, the CDR3 is TGCGCCAGCAGCACGGAGGGGACTAGCGGCACAGATACGCAGTATTTT.

This chain joins TRBV2 and TRBJ2-2; 9 nucleotides align to TRBD1. Germline V lookup: CDR1 SNHLY, CDR2 FYNNEI. Unmatched junction bases numbered 4, after V lost 2 bases and J lost 6 bases. The CDR3 loop spans 15 amino acids. The CDR3 here is CASSEWTGVSGELFF. Here the CDR3 DNA reads TGTGCCAGCAGTGAATGGACAGGGGTCTCCGGGGAGCTGTTTTTT. Looking up the rest from reference TRBV2 and TRBJ2-2 gives the full variable domain: EPEVTQTPSHQVTQMGQEVILRCVPISNHLYFYWYRQILGQKVEFLVSFYNNEISEKSEIFDDQFSVERPDGSNFTLKIRSTKLEDSAMYFCASSEWTGVSGELFFGEGSRLTVL.

The J gene is TRBJ2-1, the V gene TRBV28, with 9 bases that match TRBD2. The CDR3 runs 14 residues. CDR1 is MDHEN and CDR2 is SYDVKM in the germline V gene. The trim removed 8 bases at V and 4 bases at J, leaving 6 bases unmatched. The CDR3 DNA is TGTGCCAGCGGGACTAGCTTGGGGTACAATGAGCAGTTCTTC. This encodes CASGTSLGYNEQFF.

A remark on this clone: The sample has other DNA sequences that encode this CDR3 too. The chain is built from TRBV27 and TRBJ2-5, with D tentatively TRBD1 or TRBD2 (5 bases each). V was pared by 0 bases and J by 4 bases, with 6 bases between. Germline values: CDR1 MNHEY, CDR2 SMNVEV (reference sequence). The CDR3 contains 13 residues. The CDR3 bases are TGTGCCAGCAGTTTATCTGGGGGAGAGACCCAGTACTTC. Encoded protein: CASSLSGGETQYF.

This rearrangement joins TRBV9 to TRBJ2-5; 9 nucleotides align to TRBD2. The CDR3 loop spans 16 amino acids. V shed 7 bases, J shed 1 base, and the junction held 11 bases outside the gene matches. The germline gives CDR1 SGDLS, CDR2 YYNGEE. CDR3 sequence: CASATGAAGGQETQYF. The CDR3, as DNA: TGTGCCAGCGCTACGGGGGCAGCGGGGGGCCAAGAGACCCAGTACTTC.

The chain uses TRBV7-3 and TRBJ2-1; D remains unclear. Germline-derived CDR1 and CDR2 are SGHTA and FQGTGA. The CDR3 runs 13 residues. V was pared by 2 bases and J by 9 bases, with 11 bases between. CDR3 nucleotide sequence: TGTGCCAGCAGCTTAGGCCAGCCGGGTGAGCAGTTCTTC. Its protein product is CASSLGQPGEQFF.

This chain connects TRBV5-1 to TRBJ2-5; a weak D match, TRBD2 (6 bases). The CDR3 consists of 14 residues. V lost 4 bases to trimming and J lost 1 base, with 11 bases between them. Germline values: CDR1 SGHRS, CDR2 YFSETQ. The CDR3 loop is CASSTGLSQETQYF. CDR3 DNA sequence: TGCGCCAGCAGCACCGGACTATCCCAAGAGACCCAGTACTTC.

The chain combines TRBV5-1 with TRBJ1-1, with a weak D call TRBD1 (5 bases). Trimming removed 2 bases from V and 0 bases from J, with 11 bases in between. Germline-derived CDR1 and CDR2 are SGHRS and YFSETQ. The length of the CDR3 is 15 residues. CDR3 nucleotides: TGCGCCAGCAGCTTAACACAGGTCGTGAACACTGAAGCTTTCTTT. This translates into CASSLTQVVNTEAFF.

This clone has a handful of counts. The chain links TRBV28 to TRBJ1-6; TRBD1 is a possible D gene (6 bases). Trimming removed 5 bases at V and 4 bases at J, with 15 bases between. The CDR3 contains 16 residues. Per germline, CDR1 MDHEN and CDR2 SYDVKM. CDR3 coding DNA: TGTGCCAGCAGTCCGTACAGGGTTCCTTATAATTCACCCCTCCACTTT. Protein: CASSPYRVPYNSPLHF.

The V and J genes are TRBV14 and TRBJ2-1; tentatively, D is TRBD2 (6 bases). There are 14 residues in the CDR3. CDR1 and CDR2 from the germline V gene are SGHDN and FVKESK. The V end lost 4 bases, the J end lost 6 bases, and 13 bases lay between the germline ends. DNA for the CDR3: TGTGCCAGCAGCCTAAGCCGGGAGCCCAATGAGCAGTTCTTC. Protein: CASSLSREPNEQFF.

The V and J genes are TRBV30 and TRBJ1-2; 9 nucleotides align to TRBD1. J lost 0 bases, V lost 5 bases, and 4 bases had no gene match. Germline V gene sequence: CDR1 GTSNPN, CDR2 SVGIG (reference sequence). This CDR3 spans 14 amino acids. CDR3 protein: CAWGGQGSNYGYTF. CDR3 sequence (DNA): TGTGCCTGGGGGGGACAGGGCTCTAACTATGGCTACACCTTC.

This clone was found once. V gene TRBV11-2 combines with J gene TRBJ1-1, with a tentative D call TRBD1 (6 bases). CDR1 is SGHAT and CDR2 is FQNNGV in the germline V gene. Trimming took off 3 bases at V and 6 bases at J, with 8 bases between the two ends. This CDR3 has 12 amino acids. CDR3: CASSFYRAEAFF. The DNA for the CDR3 is TGTGCCAGCAGCTTTTACAGGGCTGAAGCTTTCTTT.

The J gene is TRBJ2-7, the V gene TRBV29-1; 10 nucleotides agree with TRBD1. CDR3 length equals 13 residues. J lost 5 bases, V lost 6 bases, and 7 bases had no gene match. Germline V gene sequence: CDR1 SQVTM, CDR2 ANQGSEA. The CDR3 DNA sequence: TGCAGCGTCGCCAGACAGGGGGCAAACGAGCAGTACTTC. Amino acid sequence: CSVARQGANEQYF.

The chain recombines TRBV28 with TRBJ1-5; D uncertain. V lost 7 bases and J 8 bases, leaving 12 bases between the germline ends. Germline lookup yields CDR1 MDHEN and CDR2 SYDVKM. The CDR3 is 12 residues long. The DNA for the CDR3 is TGTGCCAGCACCTCCAGACCGGAGCCCCAGCATTTT. Translating gives CASTSRPEPQHF. The full variable domain, in which reference TRBV28 and TRBJ1-5 provide the parts outside the CDR3, is DVKVTQSSRYLVKRTGEKVFLECVQDMDHENMFWYRQDPGLGLRLIYFSYDVKMKEKGDIPEGYSVSREKKERFSLILESASTNQTSMYLCASTSRPEPQHFGDGTRLSIL.

The V call is TRBV27, the J call TRBJ1-1; no definite D call. The germline gives CDR1 MNHEY, CDR2 SMNVEV (reference sequence). The V end lost 6 bases, the J end lost 0 bases, and 11 bases lay between the germline ends. The CDR3 runs to 14 residues. CDR3 nucleotide sequence: TGTGCCAGCAGCCCAAATATGTTGAACACTGAAGCTTTCTTT. Its protein is CASSPNMLNTEAFF.

The chain joins TRBV7-2 to TRBJ2-5; TRBD2 might be the D (6 bases). V lost 6 bases and J 9 bases, leaving 20 bases between the germline ends. Germline V CDR1 and CDR2: SGHTA, FQGNSA. CDR3 size: 14 residues. In nucleotides, the CDR3 is TGTGCCAGCAGTAACCGGACCGGGCCGGGAGCCCAGTACTTC. As protein: CASSNRTGPGAQYF.

The rearrangement uses TRBV28 and TRBJ2-7; 10 bases map to TRBD1. The CDR3 length is 16 residues. The V gene end was trimmed by 5 bases and the J gene end by 3 bases; junction bases not matched to a gene: 10. Germline lookup yields CDR1 MDHEN and CDR2 SYDVKM. The DNA of the CDR3 is TGTGCCAGCAGTCCAATGCTGGACAGGGGGGTCTACGAGCAGTACTTC. It is translated as CASSPMLDRGVYEQYF.

This clone was observed a single time. The chain employs TRBV5-4 and TRBJ1-3; 7 bases line up with TRBD1. Germline lookup yields CDR1 SGHNT and CDR2 YYREEE (reference sequence). J lost 3 bases, V lost 4 bases, and 7 bases had no gene match. The CDR3 length is 15 residues. In DNA, the CDR3 is TGTGCCAGCAGCCTGACAGGGATCGATGGAAACACCATATATTTT. It encodes CASSLTGIDGNTIYF.

The rearrangement links TRBV7-7 to TRBJ1-1, with D unclear. The CDR3 totals 13 residues. In germline, CDR1 is SSHAT, CDR2 FNYEAQ (reference sequence). CDR3 in DNA: TGTGCTAGCTTCCCGGGGAAGGGCCCTGAAGCTTTCTTT. Protein product: CASFPGKGPEAFF.

The V and J genes are TRBV9 and TRBJ2-7; unclear D gene. The CDR3 length is 14 residues. V lost 3 bases, J lost 2 bases, and 12 bases lay in between. The V gene's germline CDR1 is SGDLS and CDR2 YYNGEE. The DNA of the CDR3 is TGTGCCAGCAGCGGCTCTCTATCACCCTACGAGCAGTACTTC. It codes for CASSGSLSPYEQYF.